This is a list of T cell receptor beta chains from one sample in a study of blood T cells in healthy people across ages. TCRdb redid the calling of the 5' RACE reads with MiXCR, one entry per CDR3 protein. The sample has approximately 350,000 distinct CDR3 sequences; 45% to 60% are singletons. The sample consisted of blood. The receptors stem from a man aged 60 to 75 in good health. The CDR3 runs from the conserved cysteine through the conserved F or W. The order of the fields is J gene, V gene, D gene, clone size, CDR3 protein, CDR3 DNA. The D gene is left open where the match is weak. Clone sizes are given selectively: once, few, many, or a class where the clone is expanded.

TRBJ2-2 | TRBV7-3 | TRBD1 | once | CASSRDSNTGELFF | TGTGCCAGCAGTCGGGACAGTAACACCGGGGAGCTGTTTTTT
TRBJ2-3 | TRBV6-6 | TRBD2 | . | CASQTSGPRDTQYF | TGTGCCAGTCAGACTAGCGGTCCAAGGGATACGCAGTATTTT
TRBJ2-7 | TRBV5-6 | . | few | CASSLNFLREQYF | TGTGCCAGCAGCTTGAACTTCTTACGGGAGCAGTACTTC
TRBJ2-5 | TRBV7-3 | . | . | CASSVTGSGETQYF | TGTGCCAGCAGTGTAACAGGGTCTGGGGAGACCCAGTACTTC
TRBJ2-5 | TRBV29-1 | . | few | CSVEKDGGTQYF | TGCAGCGTTGAGAAGGACGGGGGGACCCAGTACTTC
TRBJ2-1 | TRBV25-1 | TRBD1 | . | CASSASGTGLTLVYNEQFF | TGTGCCAGCAGTGCCTCGGGGACAGGGCTAACTTTGGTGTACAATGAGCAGTTCTTC
TRBJ2-5 | TRBV11-2 | . | many | CASSSGGSETQYF | TGTGCCAGCAGCTCCGGAGGTAGCGAGACCCAGTACTTC
TRBJ2-1 | TRBV29-1 | . | many | CSGQEGRQGEQFF | TGCAGCGGTCAGGAAGGGAGGCAGGGTGAGCAGTTCTTC
TRBJ1-2 | TRBV28 | . | . | CASTPGGVGNYGYTF | TGTGCCAGCACCCCCGGCGGGGTCGGGAACTATGGCTACACCTTC
TRBJ2-6 | TRBV6-2/TRBV6-3 | TRBD2 | . | CASSYVGLAGGSGANVLTF | TGTGCCAGCAGTTACGTGGGACTAGCGGGAGGTTCTGGGGCCAACGTCCTGACTTTC
TRBJ2-1 | TRBV12-5 | . | . | CASGTLGRNEQFF | TGTGCTAGTGGCACCCTAGGGCGCAATGAGCAGTTCTTC
TRBJ2-3 | TRBV7-7 | . | many | CASSPTAGGDTQYF | TGTGCTAGCAGCCCGACTGCCGGAGGGGATACGCAGTATTTT
TRBJ2-4 | TRBV20-1 | . | few | CSARQLDLINEQYF | TGCAGTGCTAGACAACTGGACTTAATTAATGAGCAGTACTTC
TRBJ1-2 | TRBV5-1 | TRBD1 | few | CASSRDRGPGYTF | TGCGCCAGCAGCCGCGACAGGGGGCCCGGCTACACCTTC
TRBJ2-5 | TRBV28 | . | . | CASSVSSNWKTQYF | TGTGCCAGCAGTGTATCTAGCAATTGGAAGACCCAGTACTTC
TRBJ2-3 | TRBV28 | TRBD2 | . | CASSPRGSGGGTDTQYF | TGTGCCAGCAGCCCCAGAGGGAGCGGGGGCGGGACAGATACGCAGTATTTT
TRBJ1-4 | TRBV2 | . | . | CASSRNRKTNEKLFF | TGTGCCAGCAGTCGCAACAGGAAAACTAATGAAAAACTGTTTTTT
TRBJ2-1 | TRBV24-1 | TRBD2 | . | CATSDPGLAVREQFF | TGTGCCACCAGCGACCCGGGACTAGCGGTTAGGGAGCAGTTCTTC
TRBJ2-3 | TRBV4-1 | TRBD1 | few | CASSQMDRGPPDTQYF | TGCGCCAGCAGCCAGATGGACAGGGGTCCGCCAGATACGCAGTATTTT
TRBJ2-7 | TRBV28 | . | few | CASSLMGYEQYF | TGTGCCAGCAGTTTAATGGGCTACGAGCAGTACTTC
TRBJ2-7 | TRBV7-2 | . | . | CASSLGEGSYEQYF | TGTGCCAGCAGCTTAGGGGAAGGCTCCTACGAGCAGTACTTC
TRBJ2-5 | TRBV29-1 | TRBD2 | . | CSVLSGGGGETQYF | TGCAGCGTTTTGTCCGGTGGGGGGGGAGAGACCCAGTACTTC
TRBJ2-3 | TRBV9 | . | . | CASSVVWKAPSTDTQYF | TGTGCCAGCAGCGTAGTCTGGAAAGCTCCTAGCACAGATACGCAGTATTTT
TRBJ1-1 | TRBV6-2/TRBV6-3 | . | . | CASSPLGGGWNTEAFF | TGTGCCAGCAGTCCCTTAGGAGGGGGGTGGAACACTGAAGCTTTCTTT
TRBJ1-2 | TRBV20-1 | . | . | CSASLIVEGRYGYTF | TGCAGTGCTAGCCTTATAGTTGAGGGGCGGTATGGCTACACCTTC
TRBJ2-1 | TRBV9 | TRBD1 | . | CASSGRGTGVYNEQFF | TGTGCCAGCAGCGGACGGGGGACAGGGGTCTACAATGAGCAGTTCTTC
TRBJ2-7 | TRBV7-9 | TRBD1 | . | CASSPQGAPYEQYF | TGTGCCAGCAGTCCACAGGGGGCGCCGTACGAGCAGTACTTC
TRBJ2-5 | TRBV10-3 | TRBD2 | once | CAISATSGGPGETQYF | TGTGCCATCAGTGCCACTAGCGGGGGGCCAGGAGAGACCCAGTACTTC
TRBJ2-7 | TRBV4-2 | . | few | CASSQGNTVPYEQYF | TGTGCCAGCAGCCAAGGAAACACTGTTCCCTACGAGCAGTACTTC
TRBJ2-3 | TRBV24-1 | TRBD2 | . | CATRGDYTDTQYF | TGTGCCACCAGGGGGGACTACACAGATACGCAGTATTTT
TRBJ2-1 | TRBV5-5 | . | once | CASSFAPPSAYNEQFF | TGTGCCAGCAGCTTCGCCCCCCCGTCAGCCTACAATGAGCAGTTCTTC
TRBJ2-5 | TRBV5-1 | . | few | CASRLSTAQETQYF | TGCGCCAGCAGACTATCGACAGCCCAAGAGACCCAGTACTTC
TRBJ2-7 | TRBV27 | TRBD1 | few | CASSSPRLTGQGYEQYF | TGTGCCAGCAGTTCTCCTCGACTAACGGGACAGGGCTACGAGCAGTACTTC
TRBJ2-5 | TRBV12-3/TRBV12-4 | . | . | CASSLGPRGETQYF | TGTGCCAGCAGTTTGGGCCCGAGAGGGGAGACCCAGTACTTC
TRBJ2-3 | TRBV6-2/TRBV6-3 | . | . | CASRDTGLDTQYF | TGTGCCAGCAGAGACACCGGGTTGGATACGCAGTATTTT
TRBJ2-5 | TRBV7-9 | . | . | CASSLRRTQETQYF | TGTGCCAGCAGCTTAAGGCGGACCCAAGAGACCCAGTACTTC
TRBJ1-4 | TRBV18 | TRBD1 | . | CASSQGATNEKLFF | TGTGCCAGCTCACAGGGGGCGACTAATGAAAAACTGTTTTTT
TRBJ2-7 | TRBV20-1 | . | . | CSARATARGSYEQYF | TGCAGTGCTAGGGCGACGGCTCGCGGTTCCTACGAGCAGTACTTC
TRBJ2-1 | TRBV3-1 | . | few | CASSQAGSGYNEQFF | TGTGCCAGCAGCCAAGCGGGGTCGGGTTACAATGAGCAGTTCTTC
TRBJ1-2 | TRBV20-1 | TRBD1 | many | CSAATGNMGYTF | TGCAGTGCCGCGACAGGGAATATGGGCTACACCTTC
TRBJ2-7 | TRBV7-2 | . | . | CASSLKYEQYF | TGTGCCAGCAGCTTGAAATACGAGCAGTACTTC
TRBJ2-5 | TRBV5-1 | . | . | CASSSSGSRRETQYF | TGCGCCAGCAGCTCGTCGGGAAGTCGGAGAGAGACCCAGTACTTC
TRBJ1-6 | TRBV7-2 | TRBD1 | . | CASSLDWDSRNSPPHF | TGTGCCAGCAGCTTAGATTGGGACAGCCGAAATTCACCCCCCCACTTT
TRBJ2-1 | TRBV4-2 | . | . | CASSQEIGSSYNEQFF | TGTGCCAGCAGCCAAGAGATCGGGAGCTCCTACAATGAGCAGTTCTTC
TRBJ2-5 | TRBV27 | TRBD2 | few | CASRGLAGGTVETQYF | TGTGCCAGCAGGGGACTAGCGGGAGGGACGGTGGAGACCCAGTACTTC
TRBJ1-4 | TRBV6-1 | . | . | CASSLQGKGRGNEKLFF | TGTGCCAGCAGCCTACAGGGAAAGGGGAGAGGCAATGAAAAACTGTTTTTT
TRBJ1-2 | TRBV20-1 | . | . | CSAPWNFDGYTF | TGCAGTGCTCCCTGGAATTTCGATGGCTACACCTTC
TRBJ2-3 | TRBV15 | . | . | CATSSGDNGTPLDTQYF | TGTGCCACCAGCAGCGGGGACAACGGGACTCCTCTCGATACGCAGTATTTT
TRBJ2-5 | TRBV25-1 | TRBD2 | . | CASSELSSGGARETQYF | TGTGCCAGCAGTGAATTATCAAGCGGGGGGGCCCGGGAGACCCAGTACTTC
TRBJ1-2 | TRBV6-2/TRBV6-3 | . | few | CASSPGTHKANYGYTF | TGTGCCAGCAGCCCCGGGACCCACAAAGCTAACTATGGCTACACCTTC
TRBJ2-4 | TRBV28 | TRBD1 | . | CASRVTGGINIQYF | TGTGCCAGCAGGGTGACAGGGGGTATAAACATTCAGTACTTC
TRBJ2-4 | TRBV29-1 | . | few | CSALLGADIQYF | TGCAGCGCCCTTTTAGGGGCGGACATTCAGTACTTC
TRBJ1-2 | TRBV28 | . | . | CASSFGSVGYTF | TGTGCCAGCAGTTTTGGGTCCGTTGGCTACACCTTC
TRBJ2-3 | TRBV24-1 | TRBD2 | . | CATSAAGGGDTQYF | TGTGCCACCAGTGCGGCGGGAGGAGGAGATACGCAGTATTTT